One and the same sample provided the 4 T cell receptor beta chains below, sequenced in a study of T-cell memory formation after mild COVID-19. TCRdb redid the calling of the 5' RACE reads with MiXCR, one entry per CDR3 protein. The table records around 250,000 distinct CDR3 sequences, 15% to 20% of them present only once. Sequenced material: PBMCs or a T cell subset sorted from them (not recorded which). The receptors were gathered from a man aged 18-30 years who had mild COVID-19 (a few samples of this study predate the infection). Cell type and time point are not known.

In this sample, this clonotype turned up a few times. V gene TRBV21-1 combines with J gene TRBJ1-1; the D call TRBD1 from the table was never checked on the DNA. TRBV21-1 is termed a pseudogene. The CDR3 totals 12 residues. The CDR3 nucleotides read TGTGCCAGCGGTCCCGGGACAGTGAAAGCTTTCTTT. Encoded protein: CASGPGTVKAFF.

The chain uses TRBV24-1 and TRBJ2-1; D is ambiguous. This CDR3 comprises 13 residues. Trimming pared 2 bases from V and 6 bases from J, leaving 7 bases between. CDR1 is KGHDR, CDR2 SFDVKD, per germline. This CDR3 is CATSDSAPNEQFF. DNA for the CDR3: TGTGCCACCAGTGATTCAGCGCCCAATGAGCAGTTCTTC.

This rearrangement joins TRBV6-2 or TRBV6-3 to TRBJ1-5, with 7 bases lining up with TRBD1. This CDR3 contains 15 residues. Looked up from germline, CDR1 is MNHEY and CDR2 is SVGEGT. The V segment lost 6 bases and the J segment 4 bases; nucleotides outside the gene matches: 9. The DNA of the CDR3 is TGTGCCAGCAGGAGGCAGACAGGGAGTAATCAGCCCCAGCATTTT. Translated, it gives CASRRQTGSNQPQHF.

The chain has TRBV5-1 and TRBJ1-4, with TRBD1 matching over 8 bases. The CDR3 contains 14 residues. Per the germline V gene, CDR1 is SGHRS and CDR2 is YFSETQ. V trimming: 4 bases; J trimming: 8 bases; junction bases outside the gene matches: 7. CDR3 residues: CASSVTGGREKLFF. The DNA of the CDR3 is TGCGCCAGCAGCGTAACAGGGGGAAGGGAAAAACTGTTTTTT.